This passage covers 8 T cell receptor beta chains from one sample sequenced in a study of cytomegalovirus exposure and HLA in healthy donors. Use of 60 Vbeta and 13 Jbeta primers characterized the PCR. Measured with immunoSEQ multiplex PCR; TCRdb has only the in-frame clones, and not every one. Among under 250,000 clones listed, about 72% were seen once. The material sequenced was PBMCs. The receptors were gathered from a male donor in good health and CMV-seronegative.

The genes are TRBV7-2 and TRBJ1-2; 11 nucleotides line up with TRBD1. CDR3 size: 15 residues. Germline V gives CDR1 SGHTA, CDR2 FQGNSA. Unmatched junction bases numbered 8, after V lost 5 bases and J lost 6 bases. Here the CDR3 reads CASSTGTGGYDGYTF. The DNA of the CDR3 is TGTGCCAGCAGCACGGGGACAGGGGGATATGATGGCTACACCTTC.

The rearrangement links TRBV29-1 to TRBJ2-6; TRBD1 aligns across 11 bases. CDR1 is SQVTM and CDR2 is ANQGSEA in the germline V gene. The V and J ends lost 6 bases and 4 bases, in that order; junction bases with no gene match: 14. The CDR3 consists of 18 residues. CDR3 residues: CSVARTGGATRGANVLTF. In DNA, the CDR3 is TGCAGCGTGGCCCGGACAGGGGGCGCAACAAGAGGGGCCAACGTCCTGACTTTC.

The rearrangement links TRBV6-1 to TRBJ1-1; TRBD1 matches 9 bases. CDR1 MNHNS and CDR2 SASEGT come from the germline V gene. V lost 0 bases and J lost 10; bases outside the gene matches: 6. This CDR3 is 14 amino acids long. Here the CDR3 reads CASSEAYRGLGAFF. CDR3 bases: TGTGCCAGCAGTGAAGCATACAGGGGGCTTGGAGCTTTCTTT.

This chain connects TRBV29-1 to TRBJ2-7; D possibly corresponds to TRBD2 (5 bases). The CDR3 is 11 residues long. From germline, CDR1 is SQVTM and CDR2 ANQGSEA. V was pared by 7 bases and J by 5 bases, with 12 bases between. The CDR3 here is CSARTGNEQYF. The CDR3 bases are TGCAGCGCAAGGACTGGAAACGAGCAGTACTTC.

This clone was counted a few times. This chain joins TRBV6-5 and TRBJ2-1, with 9 bases matching TRBD1. The CDR3 runs 14 residues. Trimming at V came to 5 bases and at J to 4 bases, leaving 3 bases not matched to a gene. The germline CDR1 and CDR2 sequences are MNHEY and SVGAGI. The CDR3 DNA reads as TGTGCCAGCAGTCAGGACAGGGGATACAATGAGCAGTTCTTC. This sequence encodes CASSQDRGYNEQFF.

This chain joins TRBV7-9 and TRBJ1-3; D possibly corresponds to TRBD1 (5 bases). CDR1 is SEHNR and CDR2 is FQNEAQ in the germline V gene (reference sequence). The CDR3 has 16 amino acids. V dropped 6 bases and J dropped 3 bases, with 18 bases sitting between them. CDR3 amino acids: CASSQESGQDGNTIYF. The CDR3 DNA follows: TGTGCCAGCAGTCAGGAGTCAGGGCAGGATGGAAACACCATATATTTT.

This clone was observed a single time. The chain recombines TRBV19 with TRBJ1-1, with 8 bases lining up with TRBD1. J lost 2 bases, V lost 5 bases, and 4 bases had no gene match. The CDR3 extends over 14 amino acids. Germline assignment: CDR1 LNHDA and CDR2 SQIVND (reference sequence). CDR3 in amino acids: CASSGGQVNTEAFF. The CDR3 DNA follows: TGTGCCAGTAGTGGGGGACAGGTCAACACTGAAGCTTTCTTT.

The V gene is TRBV6-5, the J gene TRBJ1-3; D is unresolved. The CDR3 consists of 14 residues. CDR1 and CDR2 from the germline V gene are MNHEY and SVGAGI. The V end was cut by 6 bases, the J end by 0 bases, with 9 bases between. CDR3 coding DNA: TGTGCCAGCAGCCCCCAGGACTCTGGAAACACCATATATTTT. Its translation is CASSPQDSGNTIYF.